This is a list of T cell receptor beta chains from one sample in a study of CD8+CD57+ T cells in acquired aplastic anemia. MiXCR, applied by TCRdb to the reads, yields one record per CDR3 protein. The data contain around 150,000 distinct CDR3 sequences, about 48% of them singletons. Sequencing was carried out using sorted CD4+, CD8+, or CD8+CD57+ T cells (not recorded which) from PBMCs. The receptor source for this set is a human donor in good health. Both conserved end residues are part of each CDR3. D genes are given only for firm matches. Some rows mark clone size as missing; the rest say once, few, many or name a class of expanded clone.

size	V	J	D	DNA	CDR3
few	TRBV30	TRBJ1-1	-	TGTGCCTGGAGAAACCTGAACACTGAAGCTTTCTTT	CAWRNLNTEAFF
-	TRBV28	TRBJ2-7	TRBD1	TGTGCCAGCAGTTCCACAGGGGGGCCGACCTACGAGCAGTACTTC	CASSSTGGPTYEQYF
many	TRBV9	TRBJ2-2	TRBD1	TGTGCCAGCAGCGTAGTGGGACAGGGGTTTGACACCGGGGAGCTGTTTTTT	CASSVVGQGFDTGELFF
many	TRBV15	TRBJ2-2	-	TGTGCCACCAGCAGTAGACAGATCACCGGGGAGCTGTTTTTT	CATSSRQITGELFF
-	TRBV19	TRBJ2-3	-	TGTGCCAGTAACATGGGAGCGACAGATACGCAGTATTTT	CASNMGATDTQYF
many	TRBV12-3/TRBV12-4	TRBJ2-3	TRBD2	TGTGCCAGCAGTTTACATAGCGGGAGGTCGTCAGATACGCAGTATTTT	CASSLHSGRSSDTQYF
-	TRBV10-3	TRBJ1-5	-	TGTGCCATCAGTGAGTTAAATCAGCCCCAGCATTTT	CAISELNQPQHF
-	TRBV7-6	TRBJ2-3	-	TGTGCCAGCAGCTTAGATCTGAGAGATACGCAGTATTTT	CASSLDLRDTQYF
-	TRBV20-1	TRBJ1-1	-	TGCAGTGCTCCATTTAGAGGGACTGAAGCTTTCTTT	CSAPFRGTEAFF
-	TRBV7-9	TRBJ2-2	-	TGTGCCAGCAGCTCACAGGGTGGCGGGGAGCTGTTTTTT	CASSSQGGGELFF
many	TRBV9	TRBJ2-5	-	TGTGCCAGCAGCGTAGGCGGGTGGGAGACCCAGTACTTC	CASSVGGWETQYF
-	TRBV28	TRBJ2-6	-	TGTGCCAGCAGTCCGACCGGGACCCCCTATGGGGCCAACGTCCTGACTTTC	CASSPTGTPYGANVLTF
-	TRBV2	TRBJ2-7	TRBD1	TGTGCCAGCAGGGGGACAGCCGTCTACGAGCAGTACTTC	CASRGTAVYEQYF
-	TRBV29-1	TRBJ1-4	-	TGCAGCGTTCTAGCCGGAGAAAAACTGTTTTTT	CSVLAGEKLFF
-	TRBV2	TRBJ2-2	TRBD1	TGTGCCAGCAGAGGTACCAGGGGGTACGGGGAGCTGTTTTTT	CASRGTRGYGELFF
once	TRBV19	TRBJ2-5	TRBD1	TGTGCCAGTAGTATAGGGACAGGGCCTCAAGAGACCCAGTACTTC	CASSIGTGPQETQYF
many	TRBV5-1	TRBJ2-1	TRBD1	TGCGCCAGCAACGACCGGGACAGGGGGCGTAATGAGCAGTTCTTC	CASNDRDRGRNEQFF